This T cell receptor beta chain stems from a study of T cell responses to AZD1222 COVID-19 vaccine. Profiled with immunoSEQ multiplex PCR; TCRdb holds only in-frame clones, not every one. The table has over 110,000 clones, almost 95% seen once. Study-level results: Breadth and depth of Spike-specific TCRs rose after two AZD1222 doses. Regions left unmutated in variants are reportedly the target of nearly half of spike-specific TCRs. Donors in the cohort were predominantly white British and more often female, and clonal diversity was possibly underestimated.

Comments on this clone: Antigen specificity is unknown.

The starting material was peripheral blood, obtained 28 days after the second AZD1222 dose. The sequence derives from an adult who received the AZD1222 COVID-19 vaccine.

CDR3 sequence (DNA): TGCAGCGTTCGAACGGGGGCGAACACCGGGGAGCTGTTTTTT. Translation: CSVRTGANTGELFF. The J gene is TRBJ2-2, the V gene TRBV29-1; a weak D match, TRBD2 (6 bases). Germline V lookup: CDR1 SQVTM, CDR2 ANQGSEA. The ends were cut back, 5 bases at V and 0 bases at J, with 10 bases in the middle. The CDR3 is 14 amino acids.